This T cell receptor (beta chain) originates from a study of early T cells in non-severe SARS-CoV-2 infection (dated by TCRdb to about 2021). Context from the whole study: TCR sequencing used bulk RNA from unsorted whole blood, so alpha and beta chains could not be paired.

Broad study findings and their caveats: VDJdb matching was skewed toward anti-spike CD8 responses and likely underestimated virus-specific expansions, missing private and CD4 specificities.

Library prep was done by 5' RACE. Sequencing used a NextSeq 500. The TCR library protocol attached unique molecular identifiers to individual cDNA molecules to correct for sequencing error and PCR bias. Both TCR alpha and beta chains were sequenced, and tight co-correlation was observed between alpha and beta sequence abundances in each sample. As for how the authors treated the data: V gene, J gene and CDR3 annotation of TCR sequences was performed with Decombinator V4. Expanded TCRs were defined as changing significantly between any two time points under a Poisson model with p below 0.0001. TCR abundances were normalised to the total number of TCRs sequenced per sample and were expressed as counts per million. MAIT TCRs were defined by TRAV1-2 paired with TRAJ12, TRAJ20 or TRAJ33, and iNKT TCRs by TRAV10 paired with TRAJ18. A search of VDJdb, accessed on 1 November 2021, was run for TCRs annotated to CMV, EBV and SARS-CoV-2, with TCRs annotated for multiple antigens excluded. Using fastp trimming at Q25 and MiXCR clonotype assembly, TCRdb reanalyzed the public sequencing data and kept in-frame beta chains. Every entry covers one CDR3 protein and lists the most common genes and DNA from its rows. These V and J calls rely on TCRdb rather than the paper's analysis. Across this sample there are roughly 110,000 distinct CDR3 sequences, with 11% seen only once. In total, the top ten clones hold 7.6% of the sample.

This was a case-control study nested in a cohort of healthcare workers in London, UK, who had nasopharyngeal swab PCR tests and blood samples taken every week. Healthcare workers were recruited between 23 and 31 March 2020, during the week of the UK lockdown, and were followed weekly for up to roughly 16 weeks. Spanning cysteine to phenylalanine, the CDR3 consists of 14 amino acids. Only the CDR3 portion is preserved as DNA: 42 bases, with reading frame beginning at the first base. In the germline V gene, CDR1 corresponds to LGHNA and CDR2 to YNFKEQ. Between the V and J ends, shortened by 2 bases and 0 bases respectively, the junction contains 7 bases. Note on this clonotype: Its antigen has not been determined. Per-base qualities were not stored, and no clone one base away is much larger.

The sample taken for sequencing was whole blood. The origin of this receptor is an adult who was a healthcare worker with PCR-confirmed SARS-CoV-2 infection or an uninfected control (not recorded which). The rearranged chain carries TRBV4-2 and TRBJ2-5; no D gene call is confident. The CDR3 has the sequence CASSQRVNQETQYF. The DNA sequence is TGTGCCAGCAGCCAACGGGTGAACCAAGAGACCCAGTACTTC.